This T cell receptor (beta chain) was observed in a study of OX40 agonist ivuxolimab in advanced cancers. Overall study findings and caveats: Circulating CD4+ and CD8+ T cells showed clonal expansion by week 6 at 0.1 to 3.0 mg/kg.

The germline V gene has CDR1 SGHAT and CDR2 FQNNGV. The V and J ends lost 6 bases and 3 bases respectively, with 14 bases between them. This CDR3 contains 14 residues. Repertoires were generated with immunoSEQ multiplex PCR, while TCRdb's copy carries only in-frame clones and drops some. The sample carries 67,000 or so clones, approximately 86% recorded once. Notes on this clone: Its target is unknown.

This clonotype was sampled from an adult with an advanced solid tumor such as melanoma, head and neck, liver or kidney cancer. The sequencing here drew on CD4+ or CD8+ T cells sorted from blood, taken in a trial of the OX40 agonist ivuxolimab. The chain uses TRBV11-2 and TRBJ1-1; weak D call: TRBD1 (6 bases). The chain's CDR3 is CASRALTGHTEAFF. CDR3 sequence (DNA): TGTGCCAGCAGGGCATTGACAGGCCACACTGAAGCTTTCTTT.